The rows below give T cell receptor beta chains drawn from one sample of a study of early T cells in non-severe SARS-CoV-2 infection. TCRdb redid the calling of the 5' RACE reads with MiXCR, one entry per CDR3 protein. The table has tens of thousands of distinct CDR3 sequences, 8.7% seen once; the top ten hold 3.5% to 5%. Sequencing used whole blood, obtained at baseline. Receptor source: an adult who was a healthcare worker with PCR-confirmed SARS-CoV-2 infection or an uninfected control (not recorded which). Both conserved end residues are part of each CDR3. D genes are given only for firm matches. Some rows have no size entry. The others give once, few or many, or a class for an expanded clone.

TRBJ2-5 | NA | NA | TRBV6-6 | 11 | TGTGCCAGCCTCCGGGGAGAGACCCAGTACTTC | CASLRGETQYF
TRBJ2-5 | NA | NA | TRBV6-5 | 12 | TGTGCCAGCGGAGGAGACCAAGAGACCCAGTACTTC | CASGGDQETQYF
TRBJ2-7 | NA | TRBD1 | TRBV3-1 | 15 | TGTGCCAGCAGCCAAGCCGGGACAGGGGAATACGAGCAGTACTTC | CASSQAGTGEYEQYF
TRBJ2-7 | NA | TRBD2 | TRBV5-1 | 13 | TGCGCCAGCAGCTTGGAAGGAACTAGCGGGCAGTACTTC | CASSLEGTSGQYF
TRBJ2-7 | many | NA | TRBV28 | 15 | TGTGCCAGCAGTCCGGGGACAACCAGCTCCTACGAGCAGTACTTC | CASSPGTTSSYEQYF
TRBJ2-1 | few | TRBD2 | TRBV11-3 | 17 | TGTGCCAGCAGCTTAGGACTAGCGGGACGGGATATAAATGAGCAGTTCTTC | CASSLGLAGRDINEQFF
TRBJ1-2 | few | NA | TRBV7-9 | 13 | TGTGCCAGCAGCTTAGAACAGTTTGATGGCTACACCTTC | CASSLEQFDGYTF
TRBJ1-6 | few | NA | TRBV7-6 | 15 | TGTGCCAGCAGCTTAGGAAATACCGGCGGCTCACCCCTCCACTTT | CASSLGNTGGSPLHF
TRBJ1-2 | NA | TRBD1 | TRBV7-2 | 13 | TGTGCCAGCCAAAGACAGGGGTTCGGTGGCTACACCTTC | CASQRQGFGGYTF
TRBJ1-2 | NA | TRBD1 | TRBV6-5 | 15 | TGTGCCAGCAGTTACGCCAGGGGGGGAAACTATGGCTACACCTTC | CASSYARGGNYGYTF
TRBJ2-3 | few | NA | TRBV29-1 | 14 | TGCAGCGTGAATACAGGGCTAAGCACAGATACGCAGTATTTT | CSVNTGLSTDTQYF
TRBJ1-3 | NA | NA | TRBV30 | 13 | TGTGCCCGGGACTCCCGCTCTGGAAACACCATATATTTT | CARDSRSGNTIYF
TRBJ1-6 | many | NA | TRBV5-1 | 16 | TGCGCCAGCAGCTTGGTGGGGGCCGGATATAATTCACCCCTCCACTTT | CASSLVGAGYNSPLHF
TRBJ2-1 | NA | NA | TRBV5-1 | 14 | TGCGCCAGCAGCGACCGGGACAACTACAATGAGCAGTTCTTC | CASSDRDNYNEQFF
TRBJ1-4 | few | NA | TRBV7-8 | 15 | TGTGCCAGCAGCTTAGGACAGGCAACTAATGAAAAACTGTTTTTT | CASSLGQATNEKLFF
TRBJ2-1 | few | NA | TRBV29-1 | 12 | TGCAGCGTTGAAGGGGGATACAATGAGCAGTTCTTC | CSVEGGYNEQFF
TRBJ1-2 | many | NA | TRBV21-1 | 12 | TGTGCCAGCAGCAAAGTGATGGAGCAGGACACCTTC | CASSKVMEQDTF
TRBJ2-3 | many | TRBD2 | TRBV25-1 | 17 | TGTGCCAGCAGTGAATCCGGGGGGAGGCGGCCTACAGATACGCAGTATTTT | CASSESGGRRPTDTQYF
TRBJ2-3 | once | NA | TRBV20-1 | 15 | TGCAGTGCTAGACCAGCGGGCACTAGCACAGATACGCAGTATTTT | CSARPAGTSTDTQYF
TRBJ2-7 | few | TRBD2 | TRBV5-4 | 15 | TGTGCCAGCAGCTCCGGGACTAGCGGGGTCTACGAGCAGTACTTC | CASSSGTSGVYEQYF
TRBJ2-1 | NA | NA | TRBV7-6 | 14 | TGTGCCAGCAGTGGGTATAACTCCTACAATGAGCAGTTCTTC | CASSGYNSYNEQFF
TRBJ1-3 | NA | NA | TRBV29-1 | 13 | TGCAGCGTCGCTCAATACTCTGGAAACACCATATATTTT | CSVAQYSGNTIYF